Below are 30 T cell receptor beta chains sequenced from a single sample in a study of T cell responses to AZD1222 COVID-19 vaccine. Clones were read by immunoSEQ multiplex PCR, and TCRdb kept only the in-frame ones, dropping some. The sample lists 130,000 to 150,000 clones; approximately 90% were seen once. The specimen comprised peripheral blood, sampled on day 0 of AZD1222 vaccination. The source of these receptors is an adult in good health.

V is TRBV28 and J is TRBJ1-2; D ambiguous. Germline CDR1 is MDHEN and CDR2 is SYDVKM. The ends were cut back, 7 bases at V and 1 base at J, with 22 bases in the middle. CDR3 size: 17 residues. The DNA of the CDR3 is TGTGCCAGCAAGTTGGCTTCGGAGACTAGTCTTAACTATGGCTACACCTTC. Translated, it gives CASKLASETSLNYGYTF.

The rearrangement links TRBV13 to TRBJ1-1, with D hard to call. V lost 3 bases and J lost 5, with 19 bases in between. Germline V lookup: CDR1 PRHDT, CDR2 FYEKMQ (reference sequence). This CDR3 region has 16 residues. The CDR3 is CASSLGGLARRTEAFF. The CDR3 bases are TGTGCCAGCAGCTTGGGAGGTCTGGCCCGTAGGACTGAAGCTTTCTTT.

The chain joins TRBV19 to TRBJ1-1, with D unclear. Trimming shortened V by 6 bases and J by 5 bases, and 25 bases separated the two germline ends. The CDR3 is 17 residues long. Germline V gene sequence: CDR1 LNHDA, CDR2 SQIVND (reference sequence). CDR3 DNA: TGTGCCAGTAGCATGTCTCACAGTAACCCCCGAACAACTGAAGCTTTCTTT. The encoded protein is CASSMSHSNPRTTEAFF.

J is TRBJ2-3 and V is TRBV2; TRBD2 matches at 8 bases. The junction had 16 bases not matched to a gene; V was cut back by 5 bases and J by 6 bases. CDR3 length: 17 amino acids. The V gene's germline CDR1 is SNHLY and CDR2 FYNNEI. CDR3 DNA: TGTGCCAGCAGTATTACCCCGGGAGGGCCCTCACGGGATACGCAGTATTTT. Protein product: CASSITPGGPSRDTQYF.

V and J are TRBV28 and TRBJ1-2; TRBD1 aligns across 9 bases. V trimming: 1 base; J trimming: 8 bases; junction bases outside the gene matches: 11. The length of the CDR3 is 16 residues. Germline loops: CDR1 MDHEN, CDR2 SYDVKM. The CDR3 region has the DNA TGTGCCAGCAGTTTATATGCCACGGGACAGGGAAAAGGCTACACCTTC. This sequence encodes CASSLYATGQGKGYTF.

The J gene is TRBJ1-6, the V gene TRBV18, with a weak D call TRBD1 (5 bases). Trimming took off 3 bases at V and 15 bases at J, with 12 bases between the two ends. Germline CDR1 reads KGHSH; CDR2 reads LQKENI. This CDR3 region has 12 residues. DNA for the CDR3: TGTGCCAGCTCACCGTCCAGGGAGGTCCTCCACTTT. It yields the protein CASSPSREVLHF. Full variable domain (outside the CDR3, taken from reference TRBV18 and TRBJ1-6): NAGVMQNPRHLVRRRGQEARLRCSPMKGHSHVYWYRQLPEEGLKFMVYLQKENIIDESGMPKERFSAEFPKEGPSILRIQQVVRGDSAAYFCASSPSREVLHFGNGTRLTVT.

The chain's CDR3 is CASSFEGGYNEQFF. The CDR3 DNA reads TGTGCCAGCAGCTTCGAGGGAGGGTACAATGAGCAGTTCTTC. The chain carries TRBV7-2 and TRBJ2-1; 7 bases align to TRBD2. The CDR3 totals 14 residues. J lost 4 bases, V lost 3 bases, and 3 bases had no gene match. The germline gives CDR1 SGHTA, CDR2 FQGNSA.

The CDR3 DNA reads as TGTGCCAGCAGCTCTACGAGGGCAGGGGGCCTTAATTCACCCCTCCACTTT. Translated: CASSSTRAGGLNSPLHF. This rearrangement joins TRBV7-2 to TRBJ1-6; 8 bases are a match to TRBD1. Germline values: CDR1 SGHTA, CDR2 FQGNSA. This CDR3 is 17 amino acids long. The trim removed 4 bases at V and 6 bases at J, leaving 11 bases unmatched.

This chain joins TRBV11-2 and TRBJ2-1, with no clear D. Trimming removed 1 base from V and 0 bases from J, with 7 bases in between. This CDR3 has 15 residues. Per germline, CDR1 SGHAT and CDR2 FQNNGV. CDR3 in amino acids: CASSLGRSSYNEQFF. In DNA form, the CDR3 reads TGTGCCAGCAGCTTAGGCCGGAGCTCCTACAATGAGCAGTTCTTC.

The chain recombines TRBV5-8 with TRBJ2-6, with D perhaps matching TRBD2 (6 bases). Germline V gene sequence: CDR1 SGHTS, CDR2 YDEGEE. The CDR3 contains 19 residues. V lost 4 bases, J lost 0 bases, and 20 bases lay in between. As DNA, the CDR3 is TGTGCCAGCAGCCCAGGCGGTAGCGGAGCTTACTCTGGGGCCAACGTCCTGACTTTC. It is translated as CASSPGGSGAYSGANVLTF.

V is TRBV5-1 and J is TRBJ2-2; 8 bases align to TRBD2. Germline V lookup: CDR1 SGHRS, CDR2 YFSETQ. The trim removed 3 bases at V and 2 bases at J, leaving 3 bases unmatched. This CDR3 comprises 15 residues. DNA for the CDR3: TGCGCCAGCAGCTCGGTAGCGGGAAACACCGGGGAGCTGTTTTTT. This gives the protein CASSSVAGNTGELFF.

The chain joins TRBV28 to TRBJ2-2; a possible D gene is TRBD2 (6 bases). Trimming cost V 8 bases and J 4 bases, with 8 bases left between them. The CDR3 spans 12 residues. Germline-derived CDR1 and CDR2 are MDHEN and SYDVKM. CDR3 sequence (DNA): TGTGCCAGCGGGAGGATCACCGGGGAGCTGTTTTTT. Translated, it gives CASGRITGELFF.

The chain carries TRBV9 and TRBJ2-2; D unclear. From germline, CDR1 is SGDLS and CDR2 YYNGEE. CDR3 length: 15 residues. The V gene lost 0 bases and the J gene lost 6 bases, with 12 bases spanning the gap. CDR3 bases: TGTGCCAGCAGCGTAGACGGTAGCTATTCCGGGGAGCTGTTTTTT. It translates to CASSVDGSYSGELFF.

The chain links TRBV11-3 to TRBJ2-3; no reliable D call. The CDR3 sequence is 17 residues long. Germline-derived CDR1 and CDR2 are SGHNT and YENEEA. V was clipped by 0 bases and J by 0 bases, with 13 bases between them. This CDR3 is CASSLEPTILSTDTQYF. CDR3 coding DNA: TGTGCCAGCAGCTTAGAACCAACGATCCTTAGCACAGATACGCAGTATTTT.

The chain employs TRBV28 and TRBJ1-1; D possibly corresponds to TRBD1 (6 bases). CDR1 and CDR2 from the germline V gene are MDHEN and SYDVKM. The CDR3 is 12 amino acids. Trimming left V 5 bases short and J 11 bases short, with 15 bases between. This chain's CDR3 is CASSPWTDSAFF. As DNA, the CDR3 is TGTGCCAGCAGTCCGTGGACAGACAGCGCTTTCTTT.

J is TRBJ2-1 and V is TRBV7-3, with 7 bases that match TRBD2. Trimming at V came to 4 bases and at J to 7 bases, leaving 4 bases not matched to a gene. Looked up from germline, CDR1 is SGHTA and CDR2 is FQGTGA. The CDR3 runs to 13 residues. CDR3 residues: CASSYQGGNEQFF. The CDR3 nucleotides are TGTGCCAGCAGCTACCAGGGAGGGAATGAGCAGTTCTTC.

This chain connects TRBV4-2 to TRBJ1-4; D is undetermined. V lost 5 bases, J lost 4 bases, and 5 bases lay in between. This CDR3 spans 12 amino acids. Germline V gene data show CDR1 as LGHNA and CDR2 as YNFKEQ. The CDR3 DNA is TGTGCCAGCAGCGGCAATAATGAAAAACTGTTTTTT. Translating gives CASSGNNEKLFF.

The V gene is TRBV5-1, the J gene TRBJ1-2; D possibly corresponds to TRBD1 (5 bases). Germline V gene sequence: CDR1 SGHRS, CDR2 YFSETQ. The CDR3 loop spans 13 amino acids. V gave up 4 bases and J gave up 8 bases, with 15 bases separating them. The CDR3, as DNA: TGCGCCAGCAGCCCTGAGACGGGGACGGGCTACACCTTC. The encoded protein is CASSPETGTGYTF.

The rearrangement uses TRBV3-1 (or the pseudogene TRBV3-2) and TRBJ1-5; no definite D call. The V end lost 5 bases, the J end lost 5 bases, and 10 bases lay between the germline ends. CDR1 and CDR2 (germline): LGHDT, YNNKEL (reference sequence). CDR3 length: 13 residues. The CDR3 sequence is CASSSGWDQPQHF. In DNA, the CDR3 is TGTGCCAGCAGCTCAGGTTGGGATCAGCCCCAGCATTTT.

The rearrangement joins TRBV6-8 to TRBJ2-7; 7 bases agree with TRBD1. With 5 bases clipped from V and 4 bases from J, the junction kept 8 bases outside the gene matches. CDR3 length: 14 amino acids. Germline CDR1 MNHGY, CDR2 SAAAGT. The CDR3 reads CASSRPGQKYEQYF. CDR3 nucleotide sequence: TGTGCCAGCAGTAGACCGGGACAGAAATACGAGCAGTACTTC.

V and J are TRBV20-1 and TRBJ2-7, with 9 bases identical to TRBD2. The CDR3 totals 16 residues. The trim removed 3 bases at V and 0 bases at J, leaving 9 bases unmatched. The germline V gene has CDR1 DFQATT and CDR2 SNEGSKA (reference sequence). The CDR3 DNA reads as TGCAGTGCTAGTAATTTGTTAGCGGGGGCCTCCTACGAGCAGTACTTC. Protein sequence: CSASNLLAGASYEQYF.

This clone was recorded once. This chain uses TRBV12-3 or TRBV12-4 with TRBJ1-2; tentatively, D is TRBD1 (5 bases). This CDR3 has 13 residues. The germline V and J ends were trimmed by 6 bases and 7 bases, with 15 bases remaining between them. The CDR3 reads CASSHGATAGYTF. CDR3 DNA: TGTGCCAGCAGCCACGGGGCAACAGCTGGCTACACCTTC.

V gene TRBV23-1 combines with J gene TRBJ1-2; perhaps TRBD1 as D (5 bases). Being an ORF, TRBV23-1 has a function that is uncertain. The ends were cut back, 8 bases at V and 9 bases at J, with 19 bases in the middle. This CDR3 has 13 residues. CDR3 nucleotides: TGCGCCAGCTTGATCGGGACCTCGGGGAGCTACACCTTC. Translation: CASLIGTSGSYTF.

In this sample, this clone turned up once. This sequence joins TRBV2 and TRBJ2-3; 9 bases agree with TRBD2. The V gene end was trimmed by 7 bases and the J gene end by 1 base; junction bases not matched to a gene: 12. This CDR3 comprises 17 residues. Per germline, CDR1 SNHLY and CDR2 FYNNEI. The CDR3 loop reads CASILRAGGGGTDTQYF. The CDR3 DNA is TGTGCCAGCATTCTCCGAGCGGGAGGAGGGGGCACAGATACGCAGTATTTT.

The chain has TRBV10-2 and TRBJ2-7, with 9 positions matching TRBD1. Trimming at V came to 2 bases and at J to 3 bases, leaving 8 bases not matched to a gene. The CDR3 is made up of 16 amino acids. CDR1 WSHSY and CDR2 SAAADI come from the germline V gene. The CDR3 sequence is CASSETPGQGVYEQYF. The CDR3 DNA reads as TGCGCCAGCAGTGAGACACCGGGACAGGGAGTCTACGAGCAGTACTTC.

The rearrangement links TRBV28 to TRBJ1-5; TRBD1 matches at 9 bases. The J segment lost 6 bases and the V segment lost 3 bases, leaving 6 bases of the junction unmatched. Germline V gene sequence: CDR1 MDHEN, CDR2 SYDVKM. The CDR3 loop spans 15 amino acids. The CDR3 sequence: CASSLTGGHGQPQHF. The CDR3 bases are TGTGCCAGCAGTTTGACAGGGGGACACGGTCAGCCCCAGCATTTT.

The chain links TRBV3-1 (or the pseudogene TRBV3-2) to TRBJ2-6; no clear D. This CDR3 is 19 amino acids long. Germline loops: CDR1 LGHDT, CDR2 YNNKEL (reference sequence). With 2 bases removed from V and 0 bases from J, the gap between germline ends came to 17 bases. CDR3 sequence: CASSQSWVITSSGANVLTF. In DNA, the CDR3 is TGTGCCAGCAGCCAAAGTTGGGTAATTACGAGCTCTGGGGCCAACGTCCTGACTTTC.

The rearrangement joins TRBV10-3 to TRBJ2-3; D possibly matches TRBD1 or TRBD2 (6 bases each). The CDR3 totals 14 residues. Germline lookup yields CDR1 ENHRY and CDR2 SYGVKD. V was pared by 6 bases and J by 2 bases, with 12 bases between. CDR3: CAIRGPGATDTQYF. DNA of the CDR3: TGTGCCATCAGAGGCCCGGGGGCCACAGATACGCAGTATTTT.

The chain uses TRBV9 and TRBJ1-2; a weak D match, TRBD1 (6 bases). V gave up 4 bases and J gave up 13 bases, with 20 bases separating them. Germline CDR1 is SGDLS and CDR2 is YYNGEE. The CDR3 runs to 13 residues. CDR3 nucleotide sequence: TGTGCCAGCAGCAGAGAACAGGGTGCGCCCACCACCTTC. The encoded protein is CASSREQGAPTTF.

The gene calls are TRBV5-5 and TRBJ1-4; 7 bases are a match to TRBD1. The germline V gene has CDR1 SGHKS and CDR2 YYEKEE (reference sequence). CDR3 size: 17 residues. J was trimmed by 4 bases and V by 0 bases; bases with no gene match: 9. CDR3 in amino acids: CASSLAPSTGYNEKLFF. The CDR3 DNA is TGTGCCAGCAGCTTGGCCCCATCGACAGGGTATAATGAAAAACTGTTTTTT.